This TCR beta chain was documented in a study of early T cells in non-severe SARS-CoV-2 infection. The overall study: Bulk RNA taken from unsorted whole blood was sequenced, leaving chains unpaired.

This clonotype was counted between two and nine times. Its antigen is still unknown. V lost 5 bases and J lost 5; bases outside the gene matches: 8. CDR1 and CDR2 (germline): MDHEN, SYDVKM. The CDR3 covers 15 residues. General study results and limits: VDJdb-based annotation leaned toward anti-spike CD8 responses and missed private and CD4 specificities.

Each cDNA molecule carried a unique molecular identifier. MiXCR, applied by TCRdb to the 5' RACE reads, yields one record per CDR3 protein. The sample lists about 60,000 distinct CDR3 sequences, roughly 12% occurring once. This rearrangement joins TRBV28 to TRBJ2-4; 8 bases align to TRBD1. This TCR came from an adult who was a healthcare worker with PCR-confirmed SARS-CoV-2 infection or an uninfected control (not recorded which). The material sequenced was whole blood. The CDR3, as DNA: TGTGCCAGCAGTGACGCCGGGACAGGAGAAAACATTCAGTACTTC. Protein: CASSDAGTGENIQYF.